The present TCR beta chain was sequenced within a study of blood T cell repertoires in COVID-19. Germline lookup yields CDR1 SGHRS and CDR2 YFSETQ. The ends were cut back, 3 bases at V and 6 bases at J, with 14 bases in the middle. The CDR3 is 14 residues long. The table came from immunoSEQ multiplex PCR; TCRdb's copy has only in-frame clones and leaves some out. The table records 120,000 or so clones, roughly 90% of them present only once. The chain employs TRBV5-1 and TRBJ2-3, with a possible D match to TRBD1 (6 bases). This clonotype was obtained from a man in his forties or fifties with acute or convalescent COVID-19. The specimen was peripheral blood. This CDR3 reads CASSSQGFTDTQYF. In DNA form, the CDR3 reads TGCGCCAGCAGCTCGCAGGGGTTTACGGATACGCAGTATTTT.